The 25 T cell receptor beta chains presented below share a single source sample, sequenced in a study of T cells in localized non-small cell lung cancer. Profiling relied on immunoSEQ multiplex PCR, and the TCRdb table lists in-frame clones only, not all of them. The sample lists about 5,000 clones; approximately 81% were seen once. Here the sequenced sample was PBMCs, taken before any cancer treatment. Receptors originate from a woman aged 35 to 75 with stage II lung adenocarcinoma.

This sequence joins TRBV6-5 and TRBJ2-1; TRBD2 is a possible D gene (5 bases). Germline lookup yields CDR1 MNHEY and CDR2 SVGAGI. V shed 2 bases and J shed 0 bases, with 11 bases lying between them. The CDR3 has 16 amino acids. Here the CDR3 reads CASSYPSGSSYNEQFF. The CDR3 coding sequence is TGTGCCAGCAGTTACCCCTCGGGGAGCTCCTACAATGAGCAGTTCTTC.

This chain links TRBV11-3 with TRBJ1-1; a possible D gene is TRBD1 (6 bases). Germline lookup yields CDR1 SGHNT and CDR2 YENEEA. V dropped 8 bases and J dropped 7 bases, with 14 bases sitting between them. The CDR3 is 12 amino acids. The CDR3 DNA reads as TGTGCCAGCTCCGGGGACAACCATGAAGCTTTCTTT. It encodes CASSGDNHEAFF.

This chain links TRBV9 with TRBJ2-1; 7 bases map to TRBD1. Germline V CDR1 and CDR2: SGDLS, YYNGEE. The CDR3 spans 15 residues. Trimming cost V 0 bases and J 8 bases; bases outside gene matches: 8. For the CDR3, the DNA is TGTGCCAGCAGCGTAGCAACAGGGGACGGGGATGAGCAGTTCTTC. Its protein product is CASSVATGDGDEQFF.

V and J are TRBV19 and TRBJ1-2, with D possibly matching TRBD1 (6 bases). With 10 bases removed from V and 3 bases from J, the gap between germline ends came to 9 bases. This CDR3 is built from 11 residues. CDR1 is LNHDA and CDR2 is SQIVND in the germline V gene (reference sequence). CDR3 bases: TGTGCCACCCGACAGGACTATGGCTACACCTTC. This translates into CATRQDYGYTF.

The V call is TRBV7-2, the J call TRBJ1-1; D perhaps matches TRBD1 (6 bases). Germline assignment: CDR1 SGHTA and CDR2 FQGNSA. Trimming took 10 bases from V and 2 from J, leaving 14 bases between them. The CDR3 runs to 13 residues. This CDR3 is CATRDRSNTEAFF. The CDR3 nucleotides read TGTGCCACCAGAGACAGGTCTAACACTGAAGCTTTCTTT.

CDR3 residues: CASSFGGPAFF. The CDR3 DNA follows: TGTGCCAGCAGTTTCGGTGGGCCAGCTTTCTTT. The chain joins TRBV28 to TRBJ1-1; D unresolved. This CDR3 contains 11 residues. With 3 bases removed from V and 10 bases from J, the gap between germline ends came to 9 bases. Per the germline V gene, CDR1 is MDHEN and CDR2 is SYDVKM.

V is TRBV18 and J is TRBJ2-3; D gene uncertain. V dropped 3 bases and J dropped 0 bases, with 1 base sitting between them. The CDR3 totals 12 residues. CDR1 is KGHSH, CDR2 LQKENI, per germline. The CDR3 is CASSPSTDTQYF. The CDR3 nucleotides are TGTGCCAGCTCACCTAGCACAGATACGCAGTATTTT.

Here the CDR3 DNA reads TGTGCCAGCAGCTTAGGGGGTACGACCAATCAGCCCCAGCATTTT. Amino acid sequence: CASSLGGTTNQPQHF. The chain combines TRBV7-8 with TRBJ1-5; no clear D gene. Trimming stripped 1 base from V and 3 bases from J, with 10 bases between. CDR3 size: 15 residues. Germline values: CDR1 SGHVS, CDR2 FQNEAQ.

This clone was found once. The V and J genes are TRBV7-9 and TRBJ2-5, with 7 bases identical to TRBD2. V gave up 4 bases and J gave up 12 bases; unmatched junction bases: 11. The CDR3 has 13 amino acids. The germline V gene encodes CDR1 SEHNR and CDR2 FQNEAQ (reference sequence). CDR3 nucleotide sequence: TGTGCCAGCAGCTACTATACGGGGGACTACGAGTACTTC. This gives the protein CASSYYTGDYEYF.

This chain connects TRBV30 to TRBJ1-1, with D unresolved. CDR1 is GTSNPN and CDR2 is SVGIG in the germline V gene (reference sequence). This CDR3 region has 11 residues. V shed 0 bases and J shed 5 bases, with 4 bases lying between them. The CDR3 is CAWSVTTEAFF. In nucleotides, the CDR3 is TGTGCCTGGAGTGTGACGACTGAAGCTTTCTTT.

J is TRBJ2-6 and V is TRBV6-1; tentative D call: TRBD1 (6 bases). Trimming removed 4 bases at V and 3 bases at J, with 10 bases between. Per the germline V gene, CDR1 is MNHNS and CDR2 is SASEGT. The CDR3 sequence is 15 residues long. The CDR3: CASSAQGFGANVLTF. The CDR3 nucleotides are TGTGCCAGCAGTGCCCAGGGGTTTGGGGCCAACGTCCTGACTTTC.

The CDR3 bases are TGTGCCAGCAGCCAGGAGGGACAGGGTTTCTACAATGAGCAGTTCTTC. Its translation is CASSQEGQGFYNEQFF. This chain connects TRBV9 to TRBJ2-1, with 9 bases lining up with TRBD1. This CDR3 spans 16 amino acids. V shed 4 bases and J 3 bases; nucleotides not matched to a gene: 8. Germline assignment: CDR1 SGDLS and CDR2 YYNGEE. The complete variable domain, with remaining parts taken from reference TRBV9 and TRBJ2-1, reads DSGVTQTPKHLITATGQRVTLRCSPRSGDLSVYWYQQSLDQGLQFLIQYYNGEERAKGNILERFSAQQFPDLHSELNLSSLELGDSALYFCASSQEGQGFYNEQFFGPGTRLTVL.

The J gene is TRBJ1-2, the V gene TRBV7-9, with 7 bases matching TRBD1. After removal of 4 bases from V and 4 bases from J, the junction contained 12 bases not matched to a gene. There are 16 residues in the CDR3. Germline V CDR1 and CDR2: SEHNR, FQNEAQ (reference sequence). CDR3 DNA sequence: TGTGCCAGCAGCTCCTCCGGGGAAGGGGACAGCTATGGCTACACCTTC. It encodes CASSSSGEGDSYGYTF.

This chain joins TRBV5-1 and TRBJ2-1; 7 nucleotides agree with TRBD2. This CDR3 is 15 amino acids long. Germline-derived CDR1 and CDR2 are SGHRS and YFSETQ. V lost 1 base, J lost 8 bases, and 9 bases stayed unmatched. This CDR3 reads CASSLPRGSGDEQFF. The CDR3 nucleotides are TGCGCCAGCAGCTTGCCCCGCGGGAGTGGCGATGAGCAGTTCTTC.

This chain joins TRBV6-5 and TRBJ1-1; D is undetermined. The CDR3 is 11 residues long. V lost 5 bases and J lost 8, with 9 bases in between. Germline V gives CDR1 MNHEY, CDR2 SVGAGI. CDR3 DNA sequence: TGTGCCAGCAGTCGGCCCGGGGAAGCTTTCTTT. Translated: CASSRPGEAFF.

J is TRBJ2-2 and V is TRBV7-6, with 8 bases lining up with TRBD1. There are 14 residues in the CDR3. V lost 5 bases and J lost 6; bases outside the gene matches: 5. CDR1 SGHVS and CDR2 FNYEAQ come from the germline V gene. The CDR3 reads CASSPTGVAGELFF. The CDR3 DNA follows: TGTGCCAGCAGCCCGACAGGGGTGGCCGGGGAGCTGTTTTTT.

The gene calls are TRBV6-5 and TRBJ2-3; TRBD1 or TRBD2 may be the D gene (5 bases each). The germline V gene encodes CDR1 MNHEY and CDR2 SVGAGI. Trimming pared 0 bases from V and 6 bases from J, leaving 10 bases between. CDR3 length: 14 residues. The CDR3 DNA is TGTGCCAGCAGTTACTCGGGGACGGTGGATACGCAGTATTTT. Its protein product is CASSYSGTVDTQYF.

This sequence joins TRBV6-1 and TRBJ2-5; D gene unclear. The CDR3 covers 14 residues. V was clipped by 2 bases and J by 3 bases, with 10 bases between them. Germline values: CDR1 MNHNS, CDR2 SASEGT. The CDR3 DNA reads TGTGCCAGCAGTGAACGTCGGCTCAAAGAGACCCAGTACTTC. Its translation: CASSERRLKETQYF.

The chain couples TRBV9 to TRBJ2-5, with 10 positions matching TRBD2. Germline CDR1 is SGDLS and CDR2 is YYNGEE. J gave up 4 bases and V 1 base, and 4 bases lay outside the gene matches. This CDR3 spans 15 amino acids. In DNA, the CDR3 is TGTGCCAGCAGCGTACTAGCGGGAGCAATAGAGACCCAGTACTTC. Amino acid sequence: CASSVLAGAIETQYF.

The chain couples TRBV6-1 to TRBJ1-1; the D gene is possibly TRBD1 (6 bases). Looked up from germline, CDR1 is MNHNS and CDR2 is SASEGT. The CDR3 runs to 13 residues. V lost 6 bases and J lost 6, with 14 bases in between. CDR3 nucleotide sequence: TGTGCCAGCAGCCCCGAGGGGGGCTCTGAAGCTTTCTTT. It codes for CASSPEGGSEAFF.

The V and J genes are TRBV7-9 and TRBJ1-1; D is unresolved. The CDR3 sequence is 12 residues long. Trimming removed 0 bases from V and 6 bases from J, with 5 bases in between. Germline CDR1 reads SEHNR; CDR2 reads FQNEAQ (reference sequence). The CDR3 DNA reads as TGTGCCAGCAGCTTAGCTCCGTCTGAAGCTTTCTTT. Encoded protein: CASSLAPSEAFF.

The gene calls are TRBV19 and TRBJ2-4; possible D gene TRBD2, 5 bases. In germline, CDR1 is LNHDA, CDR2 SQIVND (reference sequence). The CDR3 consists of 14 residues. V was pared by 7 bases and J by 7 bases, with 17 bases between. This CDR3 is CASTPPGIGNIQYF. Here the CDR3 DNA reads TGTGCCAGTACCCCTCCCGGGATCGGGAACATTCAGTACTTC.

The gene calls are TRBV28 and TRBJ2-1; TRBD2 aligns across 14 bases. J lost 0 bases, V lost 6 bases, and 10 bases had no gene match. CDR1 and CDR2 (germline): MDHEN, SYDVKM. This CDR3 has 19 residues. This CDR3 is CASRETGLAGARSYNEQFF. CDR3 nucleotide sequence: TGTGCCAGCAGGGAGACGGGACTAGCGGGAGCCCGCTCCTACAATGAGCAGTTCTTC.

This CDR3 reads CASSRDHNEKLFF. CDR3 sequence (DNA): TGTGCCAGCAGTAGGGATCATAATGAAAAACTGTTTTTT. This chain connects TRBV2 to TRBJ1-4; no clear D. From germline, CDR1 is SNHLY and CDR2 FYNNEI. V lost 5 bases and J 4 bases, leaving 8 bases between the germline ends. The CDR3 is 13 residues long.

The CDR3: CASSLYRDRETQYF. CDR3 coding DNA: TGTGCCAGCAGCTTGTACCGGGACCGGGAGACCCAGTACTTC. This chain connects TRBV9 to TRBJ2-5, with D tentatively TRBD1 or TRBD2 (5 bases each). Trimming left V 4 bases short and J 5 bases short, with 15 bases between. This CDR3 is built from 14 residues. Germline V gene sequence: CDR1 SGDLS, CDR2 YYNGEE.